The 5 T cell receptor beta chains below come from one sample, sequenced in a study of cytomegalovirus exposure and HLA in healthy donors. Measured with immunoSEQ multiplex PCR; TCRdb has only the in-frame clones, and not every one. Among fewer than 130,000 clones listed, around nine tenths were seen once. Material for sequencing was PBMCs. The origin of the receptors is a woman aged 18-35 years in good health and CMV-seronegative.

V usage is TRBV15 and J usage is TRBJ2-1, with D uncertain. Germline CDR1 and CDR2: LNHNV and YYDKDF (reference sequence). Trimming took off 4 bases at V and 3 bases at J, with 13 bases between the two ends. This CDR3 has 15 residues. The DNA for the CDR3 is TGTGCCACCAGCACCCGGCCGGGTCTCTACAATGAGCAGTTCTTC. Amino acids: CATSTRPGLYNEQFF.

This chain links TRBV6-5 with TRBJ2-2; no reliable D call. V was cut by 5 bases and J by 7 bases, with 11 bases left in between. Per germline, CDR1 MNHEY and CDR2 SVGAGI. The CDR3 consists of 13 residues. The CDR3 sequence is CASSRSPGGELFF. CDR3 bases: TGTGCCAGCAGTCGGTCCCCCGGCGGGGAGCTGTTTTTT.

The chain recombines TRBV18 with TRBJ2-1, with D possibly matching TRBD1 (5 bases). Germline loops: CDR1 KGHSH, CDR2 LQKENI. The CDR3 is 13 residues long. Trimming removed 2 bases from V and 5 bases from J, with 7 bases in between. The CDR3 region has the DNA TGTGCCAGCTCACCATCCAGGGACAATGAGCAGTTCTTC. Translation: CASSPSRDNEQFF.

The rearrangement joins TRBV7-8 to TRBJ2-7; TRBD2 agrees at 11 bases. There are 17 residues in the CDR3. From germline, CDR1 is SGHVS and CDR2 FQNEAQ. With 5 bases clipped from V and 2 bases from J, the junction kept 11 bases outside the gene matches. The CDR3: CASSQTTLAGGPYEQYF. CDR3 nucleotide sequence: TGTGCCAGCAGCCAAACTACGTTAGCGGGGGGGCCCTACGAGCAGTACTTC. The full variable domain, completed using reference TRBV7-8 and TRBJ2-7, is GAGVSQSPRYKVAKRGQDVALRCDPISGHVSLFWYQQALGQGPEFLTYFQNEAQLDKSGLPSDRFFAERPEGSVSTLKIQRTQQEDSAVYLCASSQTTLAGGPYEQYFGPGTRLTVT.

The chain recombines TRBV5-6 with TRBJ1-1; 7 nucleotides match TRBD1. Germline values: CDR1 SGHDT, CDR2 YYEEEE. CDR3 length: 16 amino acids. The trim removed 7 bases at V and 0 bases at J, leaving 12 bases unmatched. CDR3 protein: CASFYQGEWVNTEAFF. CDR3 in DNA: TGTGCCAGCTTTTATCAGGGGGAATGGGTGAACACTGAAGCTTTCTTT. Full variable domain (rest looked up from reference TRBV5-6 and TRBJ1-1): DAGVTQSPTHLIKTRGQQVTLRCSPKSGHDTVSWYQQALGQGPQFIFQYYEEEERQRGNFPDRFSGHQFPNYSSELNVNALLLGDSALYLCASFYQGEWVNTEAFFGQGTRLTVV.